This TCR beta chain stems from a study of blood T cell repertoires in COVID-19. Across the whole study: The samples span acute and convalescent COVID-19 from the United States, Italy and Spain. In each case, the material was cDNA or gDNA derived from T cells, B-cell-depleted T cells, or PBMCs.

The CDR3 loop spans 16 amino acids. V lost 5 bases to trimming and J lost 7 bases; unmatched junction nucleotides: 16. Germline V gene data show CDR1 as MNHEY and CDR2 as SVGEGT. Authors' processing steps: Scientists estimated how many nucleated cells there were by amplifying reference gene primers. Sequencing used immunoSEQ multiplex PCR; TCRdb keeps in-frame clones, though not all of them. The V and J calls and the clone size are those of that table, but D and trimming were determined from the DNA. This table holds about 160,000 clones, 80% to 90% found once. The receptor's source is a man in his 70s with acute or convalescent COVID-19. The chain links TRBV6-2 or TRBV6-3 to TRBJ2-7; TRBD2 aligns across 8 bases. The sequenced sample was peripheral blood. The CDR3 is CASSRSGSGWGREQYF. CDR3 nucleotides: TGTGCCAGCAGTAGAAGCGGGAGCGGATGGGGTCGGGAGCAGTACTTC.